Listed below are T cell receptor beta chains from one sample, sequenced in a study of cytomegalovirus exposure and HLA in healthy donors. Method: immunoSEQ multiplex PCR; TCRdb's copy keeps in-frame clones and lacks some. This table holds tens of thousands of clones, nearly 55% found once. Sequenced material: PBMCs. All receptors derive from a woman aged 40 to 49 in good health and CMV-seropositive. CDR3s include the opening cysteine and the closing phenylalanine or tryptophan. The order of the fields is J gene, clone size, D gene, V gene, CDR3 protein, CDR3 DNA. The D gene is left open where the match is weak. Expanded clones get a size class; other rows say once, few or many, or leave the size out.

J: TRBJ2-5
size: -
D: -
V: TRBV7-9
CDR3: CASSQQNKETQYF
DNA: TGTGCCAGCAGCCAACAGAATAAAGAGACCCAGTACTTC

J: TRBJ1-3
size: few
D: -
V: TRBV4-1
CDR3: CASSRRSGGGSGNTIYF
DNA: TGCGCCAGCAGCCGCCGAAGTGGCGGGGGATCTGGAAACACCATATATTTT

J: TRBJ2-5
size: few
D: TRBD2
V: TRBV7-6
CDR3: CASSSSVSGGPTGETQYF
DNA: TGTGCCAGCAGCTCTAGTGTTAGCGGGGGTCCAACGGGGGAGACCCAGTACTTC

J: TRBJ2-3
size: -
D: TRBD2
V: TRBV4-2
CDR3: CASSHIGGSTDTQYF
DNA: TGTGCCAGCAGCCATATCGGGGGGTCCACAGATACGCAGTATTTT

J: TRBJ1-4
size: -
D: -
V: TRBV7-2
CDR3: CASSRDGGNEKLFF
DNA: TGTGCCAGCAGCCGGGACGGGGGTAATGAAAAACTGTTTTTT

J: TRBJ2-3
size: -
D: -
V: TRBV5-1
CDR3: CASSLATEGDTQYF
DNA: TGCGCCAGCAGCTTGGCTACAGAGGGAGATACGCAGTATTTT

J: TRBJ1-4
size: few
D: -
V: TRBV6-4
CDR3: CASSANFATNEKLFF
DNA: TGTGCCAGCAGTGCCAACTTTGCAACTAATGAAAAACTGTTTTTT

J: TRBJ1-1
size: few
D: TRBD1
V: TRBV5-8
CDR3: CASSLGTGSTKAFF
DNA: TGTGCCAGCAGCTTAGGGACAGGGTCGACTAAAGCTTTCTTT

J: TRBJ1-1
size: -
D: -
V: TRBV7-9
CDR3: CASSLYMNTEAFF
DNA: TGTGCCAGCAGCTTATACATGAACACTGAAGCTTTCTTT

J: TRBJ1-5
size: -
D: TRBD1
V: TRBV2
CDR3: CASMAGGAGNQPQHF
DNA: TGTGCCAGCATGGCAGGGGGCGCGGGCAATCAGCCCCAGCATTTT

J: TRBJ2-4
size: -
D: TRBD1
V: TRBV25-1
CDR3: CASSEDRGSAKNIQYF
DNA: TGTGCCAGCAGTGAGGACAGGGGAAGTGCCAAAAACATTCAGTACTTC

J: TRBJ2-3
size: -
D: -
V: TRBV6-4
CDR3: CASSLNTGSTDTQYF
DNA: TGTGCCAGCAGCCTAAATACAGGGTCCACAGATACGCAGTATTTT

J: TRBJ1-1
size: -
D: -
V: TRBV18
CDR3: CASSPPMGQMNTEAFF
DNA: TGTGCCAGCTCCCCTCCGATGGGGCAGATGAACACTGAAGCTTTCTTT

J: TRBJ2-1
size: medium-sized
D: TRBD1
V: TRBV5-5
CDR3: CASSLPTGGLYNEQFF
DNA: TGTGCCAGCAGCTTACCGACAGGGGGCCTCTACAATGAGCAGTTCTTC

J: TRBJ2-7
size: few
D: TRBD2
V: TRBV27
CDR3: CASRILAGYYEQYF
DNA: TGTGCCAGCAGGATACTAGCGGGTTATTACGAGCAGTACTTC

J: TRBJ2-3
size: -
D: TRBD1
V: TRBV5-6
CDR3: CASSPGGDTQYF
DNA: TGTGCCAGCAGTCCAGGGGGTGATACGCAGTATTTT